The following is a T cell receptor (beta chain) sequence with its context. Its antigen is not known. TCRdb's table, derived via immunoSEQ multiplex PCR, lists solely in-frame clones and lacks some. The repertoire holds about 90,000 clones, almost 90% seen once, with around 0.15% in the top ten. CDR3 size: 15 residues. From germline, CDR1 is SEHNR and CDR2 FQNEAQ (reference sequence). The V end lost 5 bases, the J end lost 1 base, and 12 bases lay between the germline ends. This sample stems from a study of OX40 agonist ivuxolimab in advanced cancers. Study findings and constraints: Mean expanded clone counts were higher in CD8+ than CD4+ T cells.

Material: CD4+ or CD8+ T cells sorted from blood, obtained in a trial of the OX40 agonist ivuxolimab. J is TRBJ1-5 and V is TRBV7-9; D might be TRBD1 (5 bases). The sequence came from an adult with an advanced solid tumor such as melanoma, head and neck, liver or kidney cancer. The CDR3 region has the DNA TGTGCCAGCAGCCCCCCGGGACGGAGCAATCAGCCCCAGCATTTT. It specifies CASSPPGRSNQPQHF.